One T cell receptor beta chain is described in this entry. This clone's antigen is unknown. Per-base quality was not reported, and no clone a single base away is much larger than it. The data derive from a study of blood T cell repertoires in COVID-19 (TCRdb year 2020). Context from the whole study: The collaborator samples originated in the United States, Italy and Spain and spanned the acute and convalescent phases of COVID-19. The material from the prospective study consisted of cDNA or gDNA derived from T cells, B-cell-depleted T cells, or PBMCs. Subjects who had been exposed to COVID-19, were actively infected with it, or had recovered from it provided the deeply sampled blood TCRbeta repertoires that made up the dataset. The repertoires were released in a freely available public database intended as a resource for research on the immune response to SARS-CoV-2. The samples were drawn from the first 160 participants of the ongoing ImmuneRACE study and from over 950 subjects provided by 6 global collaborators. The sample metadata nearly always contained a de-identified subject ID, COVID-19 status, age in years and sex. Where available, HLA class I and class II types were taken from metadata supplied by the sample provider and were not determined by assay-based typing.

Beyond this particular receptor, the publication reports: How much clinical and demographic metadata was included differed by source and by participant, and the metadata was provided uncurated.

Participants in the prospective study were aged about 18 to 89 years, lived in some 24 United States geographic areas, and enrolled through a virtual design. In the prospective study, participants were assigned to cohorts based on the clinical history participants reported in a screening survey and a study questionnaire. Recovered participants in ImmuneRACE Cohort 3 were defined as having two consecutive negative NP/OP PCR tests, clearance from a healthcare professional, or resolution of symptoms. In the prospective study, whole blood, serum and a nasopharyngeal or oropharyngeal swab were collected from each participant by mobile phlebotomists. Over a roughly 2-month period, participants in the prospective study had the option of providing additional blood draws and questionnaires. Prospective study blood samples were shipped either frozen or at room temperature before DNA extraction. TCRbeta CDR3 regions were amplified from genomic DNA using the immunoSEQ Assay, a bias-controlled multiplex PCR. On the study's bioinformatics: The number of nucleated cells in each sample was estimated by amplification of reference gene primers within the assay. To quantify the absolute abundance of each unique TCRbeta CDR3 rearrangement, sequence reads were collapsed and filtered. Productive Simpson clonality was computed per sample as the square root of Simpson's diversity index over productive rearrangements. Imported from immuneACCESS, the table was reduced by TCRdb to in-frame sequences with V and J called. These copies leave out some clones; in studies compared against another copy, an unresolved V gene accounts for under half, and the cause of the remainder is not known. V and J calls and clone size are those listed in that table; D and trimming were worked out from the DNA. The table for this sample lists 280,000 or so clones; 87% of them were counted only once. Approximately 6% of the sample goes to the ten largest clones.

CDR1 and CDR2, per the germline V gene, are MGHRA and YSYEKL. The junction carries 17 bases between V and J, which are trimmed by 6 bases and 2 bases respectively. Counted from cysteine to phenylalanine, this CDR3 has 16 amino acids. Of all the DNA, just the CDR3 is kept, 48 bases in frame from base 1. Sequencing input: PBMCs or T cells enriched from blood (not recorded which). The rearrangement combines TRBV4-1 with TRBJ2-1; a weak D assignment points to TRBD1 (6 bases agree). The TCR comes from a woman between 35 and 50 years old who had recovered from COVID-19. The CDR3 reads as follows: CASSYLDGQTYNEQFF. In nucleotide form, the sequence is TGCGCCAGCAGTTATCTTGACGGACAGACCTACAATGAGCAGTTCTTC.